Given below is one TCR beta chain in context. Grouping used clinical history reported by participants in a survey and questionnaire. These data originate in a study of blood T cell repertoires in COVID-19. Study as a whole: Sources were T cells, B-cell-depleted T cells, or PBMCs; the material itself was cDNA or gDNA.

Germline CDR1 is SGHTA and CDR2 is FQGNSA. Trimming took 4 bases from V and 5 from J, leaving 14 bases between them. CDR3 length equals 14 residues. Per the authors' pipeline: How many nucleated cells were present was estimated from reference gene primer amplification. Sequencing used immunoSEQ multiplex PCR; TCRdb keeps in-frame clones, though not all of them. V, J and clone size are those of that table, while D and trimming were read from the DNA. Of some 250,000 clones listed, 85% to 90% are singletons. Sample: PBMCs or T cells enriched from blood (not recorded which). The V call is TRBV7-2, the J call TRBJ1-2; unclear D gene. The TCR sequence derives from a man between 35 and 55 years old who had recovered from COVID-19. CDR3 sequence reads: CASSSDKGGYGYTF. CDR3 DNA: TGTGCCAGCAGCTCCGACAAGGGAGGATATGGCTACACCTTC.